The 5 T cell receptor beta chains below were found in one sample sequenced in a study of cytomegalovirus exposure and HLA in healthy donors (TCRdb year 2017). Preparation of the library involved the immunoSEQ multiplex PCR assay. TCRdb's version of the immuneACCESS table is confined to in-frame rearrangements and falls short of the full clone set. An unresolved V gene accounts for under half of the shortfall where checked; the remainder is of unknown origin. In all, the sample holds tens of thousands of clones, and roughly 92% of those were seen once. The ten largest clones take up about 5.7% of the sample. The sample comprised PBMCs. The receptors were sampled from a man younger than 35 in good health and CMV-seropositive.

CDR3 nucleotides: TGTGCCATAGGGCCCAACGACAGGGCGAACACTGAAGCTTTCTTT. Protein sequence: CAIGPNDRANTEAFF. V is TRBV28 and J is TRBJ1-1; 7 bases agree with TRBD1. This CDR3 region has 15 residues. Germline lookup yields CDR1 MDHEN and CDR2 SYDVKM. With 10 bases clipped from V and 1 base from J, the junction kept 12 bases outside the gene matches.

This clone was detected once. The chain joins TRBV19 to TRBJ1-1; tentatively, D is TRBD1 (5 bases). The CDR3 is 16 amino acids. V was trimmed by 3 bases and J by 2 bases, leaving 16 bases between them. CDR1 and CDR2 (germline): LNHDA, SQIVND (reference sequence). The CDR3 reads CASSIPFGHYNTEAFF. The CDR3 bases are TGTGCCAGTAGTATTCCCTTTGGACATTATAACACTGAAGCTTTCTTT.

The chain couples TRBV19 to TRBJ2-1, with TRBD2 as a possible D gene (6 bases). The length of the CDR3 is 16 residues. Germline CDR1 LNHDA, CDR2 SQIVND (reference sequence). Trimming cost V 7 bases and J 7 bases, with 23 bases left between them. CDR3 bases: TGTGCCAGTATGTATATCCGCCAGGGAGGTGAAAATGAGCAGTTCTTC. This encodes CASMYIRQGGENEQFF.

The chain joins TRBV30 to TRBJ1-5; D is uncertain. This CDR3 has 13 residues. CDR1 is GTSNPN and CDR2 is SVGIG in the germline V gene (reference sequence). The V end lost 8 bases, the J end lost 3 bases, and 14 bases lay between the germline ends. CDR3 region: CALDGGFNQPQHF. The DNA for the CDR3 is TGTGCCCTCGACGGAGGATTCAATCAGCCCCAGCATTTT.

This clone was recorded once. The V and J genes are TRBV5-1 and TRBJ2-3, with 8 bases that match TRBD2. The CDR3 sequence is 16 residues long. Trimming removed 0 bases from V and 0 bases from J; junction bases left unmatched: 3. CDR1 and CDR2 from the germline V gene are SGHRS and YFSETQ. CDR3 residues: CASSLAGGRSTDTQYF. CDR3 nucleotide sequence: TGCGCCAGCAGCTTGGCGGGCGGGAGGAGCACAGATACGCAGTATTTT.